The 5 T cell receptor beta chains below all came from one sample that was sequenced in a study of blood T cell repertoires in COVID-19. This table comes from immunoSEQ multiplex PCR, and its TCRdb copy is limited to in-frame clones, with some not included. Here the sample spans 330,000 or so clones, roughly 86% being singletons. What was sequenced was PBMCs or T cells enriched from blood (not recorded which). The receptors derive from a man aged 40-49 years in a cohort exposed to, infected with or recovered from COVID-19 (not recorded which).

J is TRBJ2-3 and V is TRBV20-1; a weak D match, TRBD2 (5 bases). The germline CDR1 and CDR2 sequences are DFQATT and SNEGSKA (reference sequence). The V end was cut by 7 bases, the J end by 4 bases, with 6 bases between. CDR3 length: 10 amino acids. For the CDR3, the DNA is TGCAGTGGAGGGCCAGATACGCAGTATTTT. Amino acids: CSGGPDTQYF.

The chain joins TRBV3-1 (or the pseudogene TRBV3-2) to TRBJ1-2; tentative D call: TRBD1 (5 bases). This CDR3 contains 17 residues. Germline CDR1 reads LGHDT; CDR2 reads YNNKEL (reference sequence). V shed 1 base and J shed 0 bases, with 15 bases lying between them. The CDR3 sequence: CASSQGSGIPSNYGYTF. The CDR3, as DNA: TGTGCCAGCAGCCAAGGATCAGGGATCCCCTCTAACTATGGCTACACCTTC.

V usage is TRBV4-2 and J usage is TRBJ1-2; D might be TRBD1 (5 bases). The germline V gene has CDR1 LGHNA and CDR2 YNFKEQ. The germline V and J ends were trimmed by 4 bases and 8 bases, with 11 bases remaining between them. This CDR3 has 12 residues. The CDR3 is CASSRTGGGYTF. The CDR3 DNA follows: TGTGCCAGCAGCCGTACAGGTGGAGGCTACACCTTC.

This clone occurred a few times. CDR3 sequence reads: CASSPSPQPSSYGYTF. The CDR3 bases are TGTGCCAGCAGTCCCTCTCCCCAGCCCTCTAGCTATGGCTACACCTTC. The genes are TRBV2 and TRBJ1-2, with D hard to call. The V gene lost 5 bases and the J gene lost 4 bases, with 20 bases spanning the gap. CDR1 SNHLY and CDR2 FYNNEI come from the germline V gene. The CDR3 sequence is 16 residues long.

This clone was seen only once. CDR3 sequence reads: CASSPGGVGEKLFF. The CDR3, as DNA: TGTGCCAGCTCACCGGGAGGGGTTGGTGAAAAACTGTTTTTT. This chain uses TRBV18 with TRBJ1-4; D is possibly TRBD1 (5 bases). This CDR3 spans 14 amino acids. The germline gives CDR1 KGHSH, CDR2 LQKENI. V lost 3 bases and J 7 bases, leaving 12 bases between the germline ends. Together with reference TRBV18 and TRBJ1-4, the CDR3 gives the full variable domain: NAGVMQNPRHLVRRRGQEARLRCSPMKGHSHVYWYRQLPEEGLKFMVYLQKENIIDESGMPKERFSAEFPKEGPSILRIQQVVRGDSAAYFCASSPGGVGEKLFFGSGTQLSVL.